Sequencing of this T cell receptor beta chain was carried out in a study of shared clonotypes between healthy human individuals. Findings of the study overall: Measured sharing among donors was expected to vary with sequencing depth. Rarefaction exposed incomplete sorted-subset sequencing despite large depth.

Method: immunoSEQ multiplex PCR; TCRdb's copy keeps in-frame clones and lacks some. Here the sample spans about 2 million clones, roughly 94% being singletons. Selected positively for CCR7 and CD45RO-negative, naive CD8 cells excluded terminally differentiated effector memory CD45RA+ cells. Adult donors, all healthy and HIV-negative, had no recent acute infections or vaccinations. Comment on this clone: Antigen unknown.

Looked up from germline, CDR1 is SNHLY and CDR2 is FYNNEI. The J segment lost 6 bases and the V segment lost 1 base, leaving 3 bases of the junction unmatched. The CDR3 runs to 15 residues. The sample comprised naive CD8+ T cells sorted from blood. The rearrangement links TRBV2 to TRBJ1-5; 10 bases fit TRBD1. The clonotype was recovered from a man younger than 30 in good health. CDR3 residues: CASSEGTGGIQPQHF. The DNA of the CDR3 is TGTGCCAGCAGTGAAGGGACAGGGGGGATTCAGCCCCAGCATTTT.